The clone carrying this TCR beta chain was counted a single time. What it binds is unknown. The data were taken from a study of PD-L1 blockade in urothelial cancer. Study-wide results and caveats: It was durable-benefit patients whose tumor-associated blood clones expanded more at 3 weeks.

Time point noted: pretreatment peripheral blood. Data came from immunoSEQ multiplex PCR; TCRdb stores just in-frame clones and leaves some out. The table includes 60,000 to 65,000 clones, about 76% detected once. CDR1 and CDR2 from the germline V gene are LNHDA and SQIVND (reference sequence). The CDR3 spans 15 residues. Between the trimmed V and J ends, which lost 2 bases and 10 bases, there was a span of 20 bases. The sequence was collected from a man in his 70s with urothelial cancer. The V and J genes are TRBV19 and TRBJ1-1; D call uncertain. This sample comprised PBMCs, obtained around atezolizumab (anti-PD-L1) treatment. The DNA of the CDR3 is TGTGCCAGTAGTATAACAGAAGGTGCGGGCGAAGTAGCTTTCTTT. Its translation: CASSITEGAGEVAFF.